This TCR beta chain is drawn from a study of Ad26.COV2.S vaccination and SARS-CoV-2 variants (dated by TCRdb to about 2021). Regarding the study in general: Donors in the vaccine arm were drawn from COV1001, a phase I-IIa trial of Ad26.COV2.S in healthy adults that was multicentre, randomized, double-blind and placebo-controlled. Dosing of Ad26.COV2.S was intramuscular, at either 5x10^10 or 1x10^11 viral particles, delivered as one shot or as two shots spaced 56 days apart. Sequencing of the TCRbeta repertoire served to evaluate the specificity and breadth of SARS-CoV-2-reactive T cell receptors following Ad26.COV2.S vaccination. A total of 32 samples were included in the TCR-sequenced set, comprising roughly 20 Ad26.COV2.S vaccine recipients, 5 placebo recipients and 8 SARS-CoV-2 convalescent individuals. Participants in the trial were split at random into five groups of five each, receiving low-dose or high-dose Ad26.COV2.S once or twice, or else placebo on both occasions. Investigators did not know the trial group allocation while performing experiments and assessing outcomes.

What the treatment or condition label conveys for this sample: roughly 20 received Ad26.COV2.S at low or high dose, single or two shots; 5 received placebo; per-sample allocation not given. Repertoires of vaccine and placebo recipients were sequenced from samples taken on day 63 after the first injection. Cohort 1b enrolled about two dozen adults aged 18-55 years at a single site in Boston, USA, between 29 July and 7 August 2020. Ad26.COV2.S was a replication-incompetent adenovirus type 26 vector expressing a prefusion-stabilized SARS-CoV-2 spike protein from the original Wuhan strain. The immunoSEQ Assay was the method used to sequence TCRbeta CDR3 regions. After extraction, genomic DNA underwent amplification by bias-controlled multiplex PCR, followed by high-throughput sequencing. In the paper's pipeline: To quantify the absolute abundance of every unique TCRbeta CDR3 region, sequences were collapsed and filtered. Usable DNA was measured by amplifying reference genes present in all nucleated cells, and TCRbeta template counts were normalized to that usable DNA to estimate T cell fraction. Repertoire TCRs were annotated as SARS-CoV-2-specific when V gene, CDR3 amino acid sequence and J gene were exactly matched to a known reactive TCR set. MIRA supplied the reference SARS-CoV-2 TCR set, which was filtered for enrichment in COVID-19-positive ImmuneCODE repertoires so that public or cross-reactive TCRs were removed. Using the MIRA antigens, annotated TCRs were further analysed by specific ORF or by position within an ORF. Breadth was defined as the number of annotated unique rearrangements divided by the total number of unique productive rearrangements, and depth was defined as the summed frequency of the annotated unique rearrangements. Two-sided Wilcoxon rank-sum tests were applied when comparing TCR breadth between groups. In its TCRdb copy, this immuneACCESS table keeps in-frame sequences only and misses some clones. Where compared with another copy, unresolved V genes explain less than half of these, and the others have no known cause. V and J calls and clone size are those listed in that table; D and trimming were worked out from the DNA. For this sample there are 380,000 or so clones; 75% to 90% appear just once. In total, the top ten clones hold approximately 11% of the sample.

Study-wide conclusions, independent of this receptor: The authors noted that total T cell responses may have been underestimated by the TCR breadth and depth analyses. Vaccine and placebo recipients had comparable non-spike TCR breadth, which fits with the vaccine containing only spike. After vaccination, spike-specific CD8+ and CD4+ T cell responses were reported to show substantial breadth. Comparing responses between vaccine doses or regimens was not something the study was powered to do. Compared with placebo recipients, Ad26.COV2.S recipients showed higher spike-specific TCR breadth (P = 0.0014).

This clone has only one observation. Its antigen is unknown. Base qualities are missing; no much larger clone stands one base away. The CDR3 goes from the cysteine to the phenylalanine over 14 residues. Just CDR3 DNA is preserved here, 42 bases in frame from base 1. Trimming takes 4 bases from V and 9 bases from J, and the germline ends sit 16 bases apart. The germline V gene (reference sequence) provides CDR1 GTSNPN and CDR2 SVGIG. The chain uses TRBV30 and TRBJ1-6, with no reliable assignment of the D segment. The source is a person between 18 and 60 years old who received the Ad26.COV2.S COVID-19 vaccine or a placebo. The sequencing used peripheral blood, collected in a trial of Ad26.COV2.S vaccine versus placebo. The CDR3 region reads CAWTLGLGGSPLHF. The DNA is TGTGCCTGGACCCTGGGCCTGGGTGGTTCACCCCTCCACTTT.